What follows are 29 T cell receptor beta chains derived from one specimen sequenced in a study of blood T cells in healthy people across ages. Combining a sample-barcoded 5' primer with a J-beta primer mix, a second PCR ran for 7 to 11 cycles. MiXCR, applied by TCRdb to the 5' RACE reads, yields one record per CDR3 protein. The data show hundreds of thousands of distinct CDR3 sequences, roughly three fifths seen once. Sequencing input: blood. Receptor source: a man in his 60s in good health.

DNA of the CDR3: TGTGCCAGCAGCCGTGCGGGCCCAGATACGCAGTATTTT. Protein product: CASSRAGPDTQYF. The rearrangement links TRBV11-2 to TRBJ2-3; TRBD2 might be the D (5 bases). Trimming removed 5 bases at V and 4 bases at J, with 10 bases between. The CDR3 loop spans 13 amino acids. The V gene's germline CDR1 is SGHAT and CDR2 FQNNGV. The full variable domain, in which reference TRBV11-2 and TRBJ2-3 provide the parts outside the CDR3, is EAGVAQSPRYKIIEKRQSVAFWCNPISGHATLYWYQQILGQGPKLLIQFQNNGVVDDSQLPKDRFSAERLKGVDSTLKIQPAKLEDSAVYLCASSRAGPDTQYFGPGTRLTVL.

The CDR3 is CSVVPQGLGYNEQFF. CDR3 bases: TGCAGCGTTGTTCCACAGGGTCTGGGCTACAATGAGCAGTTCTTC. The chain employs TRBV29-1 and TRBJ2-1, with D possibly being TRBD1 (6 bases). The CDR3 is made up of 15 amino acids. Trimming took 4 bases from V and 3 from J, leaving 16 bases between them. CDR1 SQVTM and CDR2 ANQGSEA come from the germline V gene.

A word on this clonotype: At one of its ends the junction is not consistent with the germline gene, which may arise from a read error. This chain joins TRBV5-1 and TRBJ2-5, with D possibly TRBD1 on 6 matching bases. From germline, CDR1 is SGHRS and CDR2 YFSETQ. This CDR3 has 15 residues. The CDR3 coding sequence is TGCGCCAGCAGCTTGTCAGGGGCCCCCCAAGGGACCCAGTACTTC. Protein: CASSLSGAPQGTQYF.

Only a few counts were recorded for this clonotype. The chain joins TRBV5-1 to TRBJ2-3; 8 bases are a match to TRBD1. The CDR3 loop spans 15 amino acids. The germline V gene has CDR1 SGHRS and CDR2 YFSETQ. Unmatched junction bases numbered 9, after V lost 7 bases and J lost 2 bases. The CDR3 reads CASGLLGQDTDTQYF. CDR3 coding DNA: TGCGCCAGCGGACTACTGGGACAGGACACAGATACGCAGTATTTT.

V and J are TRBV7-2 and TRBJ1-2; D remains unclear. The CDR3 contains 17 residues. Germline assignment: CDR1 SGHTA and CDR2 FQGNSA. V shed 7 bases and J shed 6 bases, with 27 bases lying between them. The CDR3: CASTQDFSRPQSHGYTF. The CDR3 DNA is TGTGCCAGCACCCAGGACTTCTCCCGGCCGCAATCCCATGGCTACACCTTC.

The chain links TRBV28 to TRBJ1-2, with D possibly matching TRBD1 (6 bases). Germline-derived CDR1 and CDR2 are MDHEN and SYDVKM. The CDR3 runs 14 residues. The ends were cut back, 2 bases at V and 8 bases at J, with 15 bases in the middle. The CDR3 loop reads CASSLGGTPHGYTF. The CDR3 DNA is TGTGCCAGCAGTTTAGGGGGCACTCCTCACGGCTACACCTTC.

As regards this clonotype: The germline gene is not matched at one end of the junction; a read error may be the cause. The V and J genes are TRBV9 and TRBJ1-2, with D uncertain. The CDR3 runs 17 residues. Germline values: CDR1 SGDLS, CDR2 YYNGEE. Written as DNA, the CDR3 is TGTGTCAGCAGCGTCGAGGACCATCTGGCCGGGGATTTCGGCTACACCTTC. It yields the protein CVSSVEDHLAGDFGYTF. The complete variable domain, with remaining parts taken from reference TRBV9 and TRBJ1-2, reads DSGVTQTPKHLITATGQRVTLRCSPRSGDLSVYWYQQSLDQGLQFLIQYYNGEERAKGNILERFSAQQFPDLHSELNLSSLELGDSALYFCVSSVEDHLAGDFGYTFGSGTRLTVV.

The rearrangement links TRBV28 to TRBJ1-2; D call uncertain. This CDR3 is 12 amino acids long. The germline V and J ends were trimmed by 2 bases and 7 bases, with 8 bases remaining between them. Germline V CDR1 and CDR2: MDHEN, SYDVKM. CDR3 loop: CASSLAGSGYTF. DNA of the CDR3: TGTGCCAGCAGTTTAGCGGGGAGTGGCTACACCTTC.

This clonotype was found a few times. The chain has TRBV5-1 and TRBJ1-4, with 8 bases identical to TRBD1. Trimming removed 0 bases from V and 4 bases from J; junction bases left unmatched: 14. Germline V gives CDR1 SGHRS, CDR2 YFSETQ. The length of the CDR3 is 19 residues. Here the CDR3 reads CASSLARASPQGDNEKLFF. Here the CDR3 DNA reads TGCGCCAGCAGCTTGGCTCGGGCTTCCCCACAGGGGGATAATGAAAAACTGTTTTTT.

V is TRBV29-1 and J is TRBJ2-2; possibly TRBD2 for D (5 bases). V lost 4 bases and J 4 bases, leaving 10 bases between the germline ends. Germline CDR1 is SQVTM and CDR2 is ANQGSEA. The CDR3 covers 13 residues. CDR3 bases: TGCAGCGTTGGCAGACTAAGCACCGGGGAGCTGTTTTTT. Residues: CSVGRLSTGELFF.

A few counts support this clonotype. V gene TRBV29-1 combines with J gene TRBJ2-5, with 8 bases aligning to TRBD1. CDR1 SQVTM and CDR2 ANQGSEA come from the germline V gene. The CDR3 is 13 residues long. V lost 8 bases and J lost 2; bases outside the gene matches: 7. The DNA for the CDR3 is TGCAGCACTCGGGACAGGTGGCAAGAGACCCAGTACTTC. Amino acid sequence: CSTRDRWQETQYF.

The genes are TRBV3-1 and TRBJ2-2; 7 positions match TRBD1. The length of the CDR3 is 15 residues. The trim removed 4 bases at V and 6 bases at J, leaving 8 bases unmatched. The germline V gene has CDR1 LGHDT and CDR2 YNNKEL (reference sequence). For the CDR3, the DNA is TGTGCCAGCAGCCGATGGGACAGAAACGCCGGGGAGCTGTTTTTT. Its protein product is CASSRWDRNAGELFF.

This clonotype was observed a handful of times. The CDR3 sequence is CATSRPWLTGGQETQYF. As DNA, the CDR3 is TGTGCCACCAGCAGACCGTGGTTAACAGGGGGGCAAGAGACCCAGTACTTC. V and J are TRBV15 and TRBJ2-5, with TRBD1 matching over 8 bases. CDR3 size: 17 residues. Germline CDR1 and CDR2: LNHNV and YYDKDF (reference sequence). V gave up 2 bases and J gave up 2 bases; unmatched junction bases: 10.

The chain links TRBV5-1 to TRBJ1-4; D unclear. The CDR3 has 14 amino acids. V was cut by 2 bases and J by 8 bases, with 13 bases left in between. The germline V gene encodes CDR1 SGHRS and CDR2 YFSETQ. In DNA, the CDR3 is TGCGCCAGCAGCTTCGAGGGCGGGAGCGAAAAACTGTTTTTT. Translating gives CASSFEGGSEKLFF.

This clonotype was counted only a few times. The rearrangement joins TRBV6-1 to TRBJ1-1; D is unresolved. The V and J ends lost 3 bases and 0 bases respectively, with 8 bases between them. The CDR3 length is 14 residues. The germline V gene encodes CDR1 MNHNS and CDR2 SASEGT. The CDR3 DNA follows: TGTGCCAGCAGTGACCGTTACATGAACACTGAAGCTTTCTTT. As protein: CASSDRYMNTEAFF.

A few counts support this clonotype. The chain is built from TRBV7-2 and TRBJ2-1; 9 nucleotides match TRBD1. After removal of 1 base from V and 3 bases from J, the junction contained 1 base not matched to a gene. From germline, CDR1 is SGHTA and CDR2 FQGNSA. This CDR3 spans 15 amino acids. CDR3 sequence reads: CASSLGDRVYNEQFF. CDR3 bases: TGTGCCAGCAGCTTAGGGGACAGGGTCTACAATGAGCAGTTCTTC.

Regarding this clonotype: A read error may be the cause here, since a much bigger clone is one base away. The chain couples TRBV13 to TRBJ2-2, with D maybe TRBD2 (6 bases). From germline, CDR1 is PRHDT and CDR2 FYEKMQ (reference sequence). This CDR3 region has 15 residues. CDR3 DNA sequence: TGTGCCAGCAGCAAAGGGATTTCGAACACCGGGGGGCTGTTTTTT. Amino acids: CASSKGISNTGGLFF.

The table lists this clonotype with many counts. This chain connects TRBV5-1 to TRBJ1-1; no clear D. This CDR3 comprises 13 residues. Germline CDR1 and CDR2: SGHRS and YFSETQ. Between the trimmed V and J ends, which lost 4 bases and 3 bases, there was a span of 10 bases. The CDR3 sequence: CASSLGRDTEAFF. CDR3 bases: TGCGCCAGCAGCCTAGGGAGGGACACTGAAGCTTTCTTT.

The chain joins TRBV21-1 to TRBJ2-7; the D call of TRBD1 is as the table states it, not checked on the DNA. TRBV21-1 is described as a pseudogene. The CDR3 has 20 amino acids. CDR3: CASSLGPPGQGALFNYEQYF. The DNA for the CDR3 is TGTGCCAGCAGCCTGGGGCCACCGGGACAGGGGGCGCTTTTCAACTACGAGCAGTACTTC.

The chain employs TRBV5-1 and TRBJ2-5; 10 nucleotides line up with TRBD2. V lost 2 bases to trimming and J lost 5 bases; unmatched junction nucleotides: 6. The CDR3 extends over 15 amino acids. CDR1 is SGHRS and CDR2 is YFSETQ in the germline V gene. CDR3 nucleotide sequence: TGCGCCAGCAGCTTCCTGGGGACTAGCGAGGAGACCCAGTACTTC. Its protein product is CASSFLGTSEETQYF. Full variable domain (outside the CDR3, taken from reference TRBV5-1 and TRBJ2-5): KAGVTQTPRYLIKTRGQQVTLSCSPISGHRSVSWYQQTPGQGLQFLFEYFSETQRNKGNFPGRFSGRQFSNSRSEMNVSTLELGDSALYLCASSFLGTSEETQYFGPGTRLLVL.

The chain has TRBV6-2 or TRBV6-3 and TRBJ2-5; TRBD2 matches 12 bases. Germline assignment: CDR1 MNHEY and CDR2 SVGEGT. CDR3 size: 15 residues. V was clipped by 8 bases and J by 1 base; unmatched bases: 5. In DNA, the CDR3 is TGTGCCAGCCACGCTAGCGGGGGGGCCCAAGAGACCCAGTACTTC. Translated: CASHASGGAQETQYF.

Points on this clonotype: One end of the junction varies from germline; a read error may be responsible. The genes are TRBV20-1 and TRBJ1-2, with 9 positions matching TRBD1. This CDR3 is 15 amino acids long. The germline V gene has CDR1 DFQATT and CDR2 SNEGSKA (reference sequence). Written as DNA, the CDR3 is TGCAGTGCTAGAGGCCCCGGGACAGGGTATGACGGCTACACTTTC. Translation: CSARGPGTGYDGYTF.

V and J are TRBV3-1 and TRBJ2-7, with 9 bases aligning to TRBD1. CDR3 size: 14 residues. J lost 3 bases, V lost 4 bases, and 4 bases had no gene match. Per germline, CDR1 LGHDT and CDR2 YNNKEL (reference sequence). CDR3 sequence reads: CASSRGTGIYEQYF. Here the CDR3 DNA reads TGTGCCAGCAGCCGCGGGACAGGGATCTACGAGCAGTACTTC.

The gene calls are TRBV20-1 and TRBJ1-2; no firm D call. The CDR3 totals 12 residues. Germline values: CDR1 DFQATT, CDR2 SNEGSKA (reference sequence). V was trimmed by 0 bases and J by 5 bases, leaving 7 bases between them. CDR3 amino acids: CSARDRPYGYTF. Here the CDR3 DNA reads TGCAGTGCTAGAGATCGCCCTTATGGCTACACCTTC.

This clonotype was detected a few times. This chain uses TRBV29-1 with TRBJ2-1; D gene uncertain. V gave up 3 bases and J gave up 6 bases, with 15 bases separating them. The germline CDR1 and CDR2 sequences are SQVTM and ANQGSEA. The CDR3 runs to 14 residues. For the CDR3, the DNA is TGCAGCGTTGAGCGGCTGCTCACCGTCAATGAGCAGTTCTTC. Encoded protein: CSVERLLTVNEQFF.

This clonotype appeared a few times. The chain combines TRBV9 with TRBJ1-4, with no clear D. V lost 3 bases to trimming and J lost 5 bases, with 5 bases between them. Germline values: CDR1 SGDLS, CDR2 YYNGEE. The CDR3 contains 12 residues. Here the CDR3 reads CASSEGNEKLFF. The CDR3 nucleotides read TGTGCCAGCAGCGAAGGGAATGAAAAACTGTTTTTT.

The chain combines TRBV7-2 with TRBJ1-1; D ambiguous. Germline V CDR1 and CDR2: SGHTA, FQGNSA. The germline V and J ends were trimmed by 0 bases and 5 bases, with 7 bases remaining between them. The CDR3 has 13 residues. The CDR3 sequence is CASSLAQRTEAFF. The CDR3 region has the DNA TGTGCCAGCAGCTTAGCACAGAGGACTGAAGCTTTCTTT.

This rearrangement joins TRBV4-1 to TRBJ2-7, with 8 nucleotides matching TRBD1. The J call may not be correct, given that the DNA end is closer to TRBJ2-5. CDR3 length: 14 residues. Looked up from germline, CDR1 is MGHRA and CDR2 is YSYEKL. In nucleotides, the CDR3 is TGCGCCAGCAGCCGCCCAGGGGGCGAAGAGACCCAGTACTTC. Translating it yields CASSRPGGEETQYF.

The gene calls are TRBV15 and TRBJ2-7; D is unclear. Matching the DNA end better, TRBJ2-5 makes the J call doubtful. This CDR3 is 13 amino acids long. Germline CDR1 and CDR2: LNHNV and YYDKDF (reference sequence). CDR3 nucleotide sequence: TGTGCCACCAGCAGGGGGAACGGGGAGACCCAGTACTTC. It specifies CATSRGNGETQYF.